A single sample gave rise to the 14 T cell receptor beta chains below, sequenced in a study of identical twins. Via MiXCR, TCRdb re-called the 5' RACE reads, giving one row per CDR3 protein. The data hold hundreds of thousands of distinct CDR3 sequences, with approximately 24% observed a single time. These sequences were also reported in another study, on T cells expressing NK-cell markers.

The sequencing sample was made of CD4+ T cells sorted from blood. These receptors were taken from a woman aged 18-30 years in good health.

This chain joins TRBV6-2 or TRBV6-3 and TRBJ1-4; the match to TRBD1 covers 8 bases. V lost 8 bases, J lost 10 bases, and 6 bases stayed unmatched. The germline V gene encodes CDR1 MNHEY and CDR2 SVGEGT. This CDR3 is 12 amino acids long. The CDR3 reads CASGQGYGKLFF. CDR3 coding DNA: TGTGCCAGCGGACAGGGCTACGGAAAACTGTTTTTT.

This clonotype was recorded a few times. The chain has TRBV29-1 and TRBJ1-3; no clear D gene. The CDR3 is 13 amino acids. The ends were cut back, 1 base at V and 0 bases at J, with 4 bases in the middle. Germline V CDR1 and CDR2: SQVTM, ANQGSEA. CDR3 DNA sequence: TGCAGCGTTGAAGCGCACTCTGGAAACACCATATATTTT. Its translation: CSVEAHSGNTIYF.

J is TRBJ2-2 and V is TRBV6-2 or TRBV6-3, with 7 bases matching TRBD1. Germline CDR1 reads MNHEY; CDR2 reads SVGEGT. Trimming cost V 6 bases and J 4 bases; bases outside gene matches: 5. This CDR3 has 14 residues. The CDR3 loop reads CASSPQGFTGELFF. CDR3 DNA sequence: TGTGCCAGCAGCCCACAGGGGTTCACCGGGGAGCTGTTTTTT.

This clonotype was detected a few times. V and J are TRBV2 and TRBJ2-7; weak D call: TRBD2 (5 bases). Looked up from germline, CDR1 is SNHLY and CDR2 is FYNNEI. The CDR3 runs to 13 residues. Trimming cost V 11 bases and J 7 bases, with 21 bases left between them. DNA of the CDR3: TGTGCCTCAGGTGGGAGTTCAAGGTGGGAGCAGTACTTC. It specifies CASGGSSRWEQYF.

This clonotype was detected a few times. J is TRBJ2-1 and V is TRBV5-1; tentatively, D is TRBD2 (6 bases). Looked up from germline, CDR1 is SGHRS and CDR2 is YFSETQ. Trimming cost V 0 bases and J 15 bases, with 10 bases left between them. The CDR3 spans 11 residues. CDR3 DNA: TGCGCCAGCAGCTTGGGGGGACTCACGTTCTTC. Its translation is CASSLGGLTFF.

This clonotype was picked up a small number of times. V usage is TRBV10-3 and J usage is TRBJ1-1, with a tentative D call TRBD1 (5 bases). Trimming took off 3 bases at V and 1 base at J, with 12 bases between the two ends. The germline gives CDR1 ENHRY, CDR2 SYGVKD. CDR3 length equals 15 residues. The CDR3 here is CAISDYDGGNTEAFF. Here the CDR3 DNA reads TGTGCCATCAGTGATTATGACGGGGGGAACACTGAAGCTTTCTTT.

The gene calls are TRBV6-2 or TRBV6-3 and TRBJ2-5; D possibly corresponds to TRBD1 (5 bases). CDR3 length equals 15 residues. The germline V gene has CDR1 MNHEY and CDR2 SVGEGT. Trimming took 0 bases from V and 5 from J, leaving 13 bases between them. In DNA form, the CDR3 reads TGTGCCAGCAGTTACTCGAGAGGACAATTCGAGACCCAGTACTTC. It yields the protein CASSYSRGQFETQYF.

This clonotype was found a few times. The gene calls are TRBV10-3 and TRBJ1-6; D is unclear. The CDR3 spans 14 residues. Germline V gene data show CDR1 as ENHRY and CDR2 as SYGVKD. Trimming shortened V by 4 bases and J by 9 bases, and 13 bases separated the two germline ends. CDR3 in DNA: TGTGCCATCAGTGGTAGGACTACGTCTTCACCCCTCCACTTT. It encodes CAISGRTTSSPLHF.

This chain links TRBV20-1 with TRBJ1-5; TRBD1 agrees at 7 bases. The J segment lost 6 bases and the V segment lost 1 base, leaving 9 bases of the junction unmatched. This CDR3 contains 15 residues. From germline, CDR1 is DFQATT and CDR2 SNEGSKA (reference sequence). The CDR3 DNA follows: TGCAGTGCTAGAGCCTCCCGACAGGGCGGTCAGCCCCAGCATTTT. Translating gives CSARASRQGGQPQHF.

The J gene is TRBJ2-1, the V gene TRBV7-9, with TRBD1 identical over 7 bases. The CDR3 contains 14 residues. With V trimmed by 5 bases and J by 4 bases, 5 bases remained unmatched. CDR1 is SEHNR and CDR2 is FQNEAQ in the germline V gene (reference sequence). CDR3 nucleotides: TGTGCCAGCAGCCTAGACAGGGAGTACAATGAGCAGTTCTTC. It codes for CASSLDREYNEQFF.

V usage is TRBV18 and J usage is TRBJ1-2, with no clear D. This CDR3 is built from 13 residues. Germline values: CDR1 KGHSH, CDR2 LQKENI. V was trimmed by 3 bases and J by 3 bases, leaving 8 bases between them. CDR3 bases: TGTGCCAGCTCACCGTCGATAGACTATGGCTACACCTTC. It codes for CASSPSIDYGYTF.

The V and J genes are TRBV7-2 and TRBJ2-1; the D is unclear. The CDR3 length is 13 residues. CDR1 is SGHTA and CDR2 is FQGNSA in the germline V gene. Trimming removed 1 base from V and 9 bases from J, with 10 bases in between. The CDR3 loop reads CASSLERATEQFF. CDR3 coding DNA: TGTGCCAGCAGCTTAGAAAGGGCCACTGAGCAGTTCTTC.

A few counts support this clonotype. The chain combines TRBV12-3 or TRBV12-4 with TRBJ1-1, with 7 bases identical to TRBD1. The CDR3 extends over 13 amino acids. With V trimmed by 6 bases and J by 4 bases, 5 bases remained unmatched. CDR3 residues: CASRQGSPTEAFF. As DNA, the CDR3 is TGTGCCAGCAGACAGGGGTCTCCCACTGAAGCTTTCTTT.

This clonotype appeared a few times. The V call is TRBV14, the J call TRBJ1-3; D unresolved. Germline CDR1 reads SGHDN; CDR2 reads FVKESK. This CDR3 is 15 amino acids long. The V end was cut by 1 base, the J end by 4 bases, with 11 bases between. The DNA for the CDR3 is TGTGCCAGCAGCCAAGCCCAGGCGGGGGGAAACACCATATATTTT. It translates to CASSQAQAGGNTIYF.